These 18 T cell receptor delta chains were sequenced from one sample in a study of gammadelta T cells in human blood. TCRdb called clones anew from the RT-PCR reads with CATT. Here the sample spans 1,400 to 1,500 delta-chain clones, roughly 17% being singletons. Sample: non-Vgamma9Vdelta2 gamma-delta T cells from infant blood. The receptors derive from a human donor.

By sample fraction, this clone is medium-sized. This may be a read error: a much more frequent sequence differs by one nucleotide. V is TRDV1 and J is TRDJ3; tentatively, D is TRDD2 (6 bases). Germline CDR1 is TSWWSYY and CDR2 is QGS. With 5 bases removed from V and 0 bases from J, the gap between germline ends came to 20 bases. The CDR3 contains 20 residues. The CDR3 bases are TGTGCTCTTGGGAAAACACCTTCCGGAAGAATCTCCTGGGACACCCGACAGATGTTTTTC. Its translation: CALGKTPSGRISWDTRQMFF.

A remark on this clone: Relative to the germline gene, one junction end is altered; a read error may explain this. The identical CDR3 is also encoded by other nucleotide sequences in the sample. The chain has TRDV1 and TRDJ1; 10 nucleotides line up with TRDD3. The CDR3 has 22 residues. The V gene's germline CDR1 is TSWWSYY and CDR2 QGS. CDR3: CALGDQELPSWGIRGAGDKLIF. The CDR3 coding sequence is TGTGCTCTTGGGGATCAAGAACTCCCCTCCTGGGGGATAAGGGGGGCCGGCGATAAACTCATCTTC.

This clone is judged medium-sized (0.01 to 0.1%). Being one base from a much bigger clone, this may be a read error. V and J are TRDV1 and TRDJ1, with 10 bases fitting TRDD3. The CDR3 loop spans 26 amino acids. J lost 4 bases, V lost 2 bases, and 37 bases had no gene match. The germline V gene has CDR1 TSWWSYY and CDR2 QGS. The CDR3 DNA reads as TGTGCTCTTGGGGAAACCCCCTCCCCAACCAGTTTCCTATATCTGGGGGATAACCGGAGCGACGATAAACTCATCTTT. As protein: CALGETPSPTSFLYLGDNRSDDKLIF.

The V gene is TRDV1, the J gene TRDJ1, with D unresolved. Trimming took off 2 bases at V and 1 base at J, with 11 bases between the two ends. Germline CDR1 and CDR2: TSWWSYY and QGS. The CDR3 has 15 residues. In DNA, the CDR3 is TGTGCTCTTGGGGAAAGGAGGGCCATCACCGATAAACTCATCTTT. Its translation is CALGERRAITDKLIF.

This clone appeared a few times. This sequence is one base from a far larger clone and is likely a read error. The rearrangement links TRDV1 to TRDJ1; the match to TRDD3 covers 10 bases. Unmatched junction bases numbered 20, after V lost 1 base and J lost 3 bases. This CDR3 region has 21 residues. The germline V gene encodes CDR1 TSWWSYY and CDR2 QGS. The CDR3: CALGERRGPRLGDGRADKLIF. CDR3 in DNA: TGTGCTCTTGGGGAACGAAGAGGGCCGAGACTGGGGGATGGACGGGCCGATAAACTCATCTTT.

This clone was detected a few times. It differs at one base from a far larger clone, so likely a read error. J is TRDJ1 and V is TRDV3; 13 bases are shared with TRDD3. Assignment of the J gene here rests on matching the DNA to germline, because TCRdb gives none. Germline CDR1 and CDR2: TVYSNPD and GDNSRS (reference sequence). The CDR3 length is 20 residues. The trim removed 4 bases at V and 3 bases at J, leaving 23 bases unmatched. CDR3 in DNA: TGTGCCTCCAGGCGGGATTCTACTGGGGGATACGCTATTGTACCCGATAAACTCATCTTT. Amino acid sequence: CASRRDSTGGYAIVPDKLIF. Based on the CDR3 plus reference TRDV3 and TRDJ1, the full variable domain is CDKVTQSSPDQTVASGSEVVLLCTYDTVYSNPDLFWYRIRPDYSFQFVFYGDNSRSEGADFTQGRFSVKHILTQKAFHLVISPVRTEDSATYYCASRRDSTGGYAIVPDKLIFGKGTRVTVEP.

By sample fraction, this clone is medium-sized. The chain carries TRAV38-2/DV8 and TRDJ1; TRDD3 might be the D (5 bases). The ends were cut back, 1 base at V and 0 bases at J, with 10 bases in the middle. Germline lookup yields CDR1 TSESDYY and CDR2 QEAYKQQN. The CDR3 sequence is 15 residues long. For the CDR3, the DNA is TGTGCTTATAGGAGCACTGGTGGCTACACCGATAAACTCATCTTT. This translates into CAYRSTGGYTDKLIF.

A remark on this clone: One base separates it from a far larger clone, so it is likely a read error. J is TRDJ1 and V is TRDV1, with D tentatively TRDD2 or TRDD3 (7 bases each). Matching the DNA to germline supplied the J gene, which TCRdb does not give. Deletions cut 0 bases from V and 0 bases from J, with 26 bases between. The CDR3 contains 21 residues. Germline V lookup: CDR1 TSWWSYY, CDR2 QGS. CDR3 bases: TGTGCTCTTGGGGAACTTTCCTACGTTCAGGGGATATACGTTGACACCGATAAACTCATCTTT. Its translation is CALGELSYVQGIYVDTDKLIF.

Regarding this clone: A read error is likely here: a far larger clone is one base away. This sequence joins TRDV1 and TRDJ3; 8 nucleotides line up with TRDD3. Matching the DNA to germline supplied the J gene, which TCRdb does not give. Trimming at V came to 5 bases and at J to 0 bases, leaving 21 bases not matched to a gene. The CDR3 is 23 residues long. Per the germline V gene, CDR1 is TSWWSYY and CDR2 is QGS. The CDR3 is CALGKGFPRAWGTHSWDTRQMFF. Written as DNA, the CDR3 is TGTGCTCTTGGGAAGGGCTTTCCTCGAGCCTGGGGGACCCACTCCTGGGACACCCGACAGATGTTTTTC.

The table lists this clone with a few counts. This is likely an artifact of a read error, given a far larger clone one base away. The chain combines TRDV1 with TRDJ1; 8 nucleotides line up with TRDD3. The CDR3 is 20 residues long. Losses at the gene ends were 5 bases for V and 0 bases for J; bases not matched to a gene: 20. Germline loops: CDR1 TSWWSYY, CDR2 QGS. The CDR3 nucleotides read TGTGCTCTTGGGATCCCGCGGAAAAACCTGGGGGACCCCTACACCGATAAACTCATCTTT. This codes for CALGIPRKNLGDPYTDKLIF.

A remark on this clone: A read error is the likely source, as a far larger clone sits one nucleotide away. This chain connects TRDV1 to TRDJ1, with 8 positions matching TRDD3. Looked up from germline, CDR1 is TSWWSYY and CDR2 is QGS. The CDR3 spans 17 residues. V gave up 1 base and J gave up 1 base; unmatched junction bases: 8. CDR3 protein: CALGEPILGDFTDKLIF. CDR3 DNA: TGTGCTCTTGGGGAACCCATCCTGGGGGACTTCACCGATAAACTCATCTTT.

The sample holds a few counts of this clone. It is likely a read error: a sequence one base away is far more abundant. The sample has other DNA sequences that encode this CDR3 too. The J gene is TRDJ1, the V gene TRDV1; 10 nucleotides agree with TRDD3. Germline trimming cut 2 bases from V and 0 bases from J; bases unmatched to any gene: 33. Looked up from germline, CDR1 is TSWWSYY and CDR2 is QGS. CDR3 length equals 26 residues. The CDR3 DNA reads TGTGCTCTTGGGGAAGGGGACCCTTCCACCGAGGGGACGGGGGGATACGGATCCTTAAACACCGATAAACTCATCTTT. It is translated as CALGEGDPSTEGTGGYGSLNTDKLIF.

This clone is categorized as large (0.1 to 1%). V is TRDV1 and J is TRDJ2, with TRDD3 matching 10 bases. The germline gives CDR1 TSWWSYY, CDR2 QGS. The ends lost 0 bases at V and 0 bases at J; junction bases unmatched: 25. This CDR3 region has 25 residues. CDR3 sequence reads: CALGELEPPSSTGGSRGALTAQLFF. The DNA for the CDR3 is TGTGCTCTTGGGGAACTTGAACCGCCTTCCTCGACTGGGGGATCACGGGGGGCTTTGACAGCACAACTCTTCTTT.

With respect to this clone: TCRdb has a much larger clone's protein, which differs at residue 17 from the translation of this DNA, likely because of a read error; what is shown is the protein translated from the DNA. No call exists for the J gene, whereas the V gene is TRDV2; TRDD3 reflects the table's D call only, with no check against the DNA. Germline V gene lookup returns CDR1 GEAIGNYY and CDR2 EKD. This CDR3 spans 19 amino acids. The CDR3 sequence is CACDTGQWGIGLYTDKPIF. CDR3 DNA: TGTGCCTGTGACACTGGCCAATGGGGGATCGGACTGTACACCGATAAACCCATCTTT.

This clone counts as large. Distinct nucleotide sequences in the sample also encode this CDR3. V is TRDV1 and J is TRDJ1; D tentatively reads TRDD2 or TRDD3 (8 bases each). Germline V gene lookup returns CDR1 TSWWSYY and CDR2 QGS. The V end was cut by 4 bases, the J end by 0 bases, with 36 bases between. This CDR3 comprises 23 residues. The CDR3 DNA is TGTGCTCTTGGGGGACGGCCTTCCTATAGGCCCCGTACTGGGGGTCAAGACACCGATAAACTCATCTTT. It specifies CALGGRPSYRPRTGGQDTDKLIF.

This clone counts as large. V usage is TRDV3 and J usage is TRDJ1, with a tentative D call TRDD3 (7 bases). The CDR3 runs to 19 residues. The V gene lost 3 bases and the J gene lost 1 base, with 30 bases spanning the gap. Germline CDR1 reads TVYSNPD; CDR2 reads GDNSRS (reference sequence). The CDR3 bases are TGTGCCTTAGGGCCTTCCGCGTACTGGGGATCGGGGGGCACCGATAAACTCATCTTT. It is translated as CALGPSAYWGSGGTDKLIF.

In the case of this clone: A read error is the likely source, as a far larger clone sits one nucleotide away. The V gene is TRDV1, the J gene TRDJ1; D perhaps matches TRDD3 (5 bases). Germline-derived CDR1 and CDR2 are TSWWSYY and QGS. Trimming removed 2 bases from V and 1 base from J, with 26 bases in between. CDR3 length: 20 residues. The CDR3 region has the DNA TGTGCTCTTGGGGAAAAGAGACTCTACGTCCCCCGGGGGTCCACCGATAAACTCATCTTT. Translated: CALGEKRLYVPRGSTDKLIF.

Of note for this clone: This likely came from a read error, as a far larger clone is one base away. Distinct nucleotide sequences in the sample also encode this CDR3. V is TRDV1 and J is TRDJ1; a weak D match, TRDD3 (6 bases). TCRdb does not report a J gene; here it was assigned by matching the DNA to germline references. CDR1 and CDR2 (germline): TSWWSYY, QGS. The CDR3 totals 16 residues. The germline V and J ends were trimmed by 0 bases and 5 bases, with 16 bases remaining between them. In nucleotides, the CDR3 is TGTGCTCTTGGGGAACTCCCCCCCTGGGGTTATGATAAACTCATCTTT. Amino acids: CALGELPPWGYDKLIF.